This T cell receptor beta chain was profiled in a study of T cell repertoires in cytomegalovirus infection. Findings and caveats of the study: HLA-C-restricted TCR beta clonotypes specific for CMV led the ex vivo response. Cumulative frequency of public TCR beta families picked out carriers of CMV plus the relevant HLA.

TCRdb reprocessed the reads with MiXCR, giving one entry per CDR3 protein. The sample lists over 250,000 distinct CDR3 sequences, around 20% seen once, with about 20% in the top ten. Of note for this clonotype: Antigen specificity is unknown.

CDR3 length: 14 residues. Looked up from germline, CDR1 is LNHDA and CDR2 is SQIVND (reference sequence). Between the trimmed V and J ends, which lost 6 bases and 1 base, there was a span of 12 bases. The sample was cultured PBMCs, taken from culture after CMV antigen stimulation. The receptor was derived from a human donor in good health (CMV status not recorded). Some clones in this sample may be carry-over from other donors' samples. The chain combines TRBV19 with TRBJ1-1; TRBD1 is a possible D gene (6 bases). CDR3 coding DNA: TGTGCCAGTAGAAGGGGGATGCAGAACACTGAAGCTTTCTTT. This gives the protein CASRRGMQNTEAFF.